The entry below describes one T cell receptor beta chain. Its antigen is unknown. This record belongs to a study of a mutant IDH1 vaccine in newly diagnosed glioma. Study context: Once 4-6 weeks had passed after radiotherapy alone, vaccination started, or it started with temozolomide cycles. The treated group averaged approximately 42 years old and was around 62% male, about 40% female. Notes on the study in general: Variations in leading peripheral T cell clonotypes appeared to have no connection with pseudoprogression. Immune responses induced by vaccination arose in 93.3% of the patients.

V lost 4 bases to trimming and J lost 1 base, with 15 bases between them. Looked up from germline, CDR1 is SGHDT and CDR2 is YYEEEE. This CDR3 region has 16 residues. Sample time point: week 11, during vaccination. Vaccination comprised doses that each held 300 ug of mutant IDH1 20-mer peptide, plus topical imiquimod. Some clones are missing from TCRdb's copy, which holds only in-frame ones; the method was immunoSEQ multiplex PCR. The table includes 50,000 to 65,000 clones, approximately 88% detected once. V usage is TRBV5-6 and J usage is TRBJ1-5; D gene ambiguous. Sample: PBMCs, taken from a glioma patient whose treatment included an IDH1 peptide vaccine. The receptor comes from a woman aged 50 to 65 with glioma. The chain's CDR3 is CASSTSATRSNQPQHF. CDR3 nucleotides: TGTGCCAGCAGCACGTCCGCGACACGCAGCAATCAGCCCCAGCATTTT.